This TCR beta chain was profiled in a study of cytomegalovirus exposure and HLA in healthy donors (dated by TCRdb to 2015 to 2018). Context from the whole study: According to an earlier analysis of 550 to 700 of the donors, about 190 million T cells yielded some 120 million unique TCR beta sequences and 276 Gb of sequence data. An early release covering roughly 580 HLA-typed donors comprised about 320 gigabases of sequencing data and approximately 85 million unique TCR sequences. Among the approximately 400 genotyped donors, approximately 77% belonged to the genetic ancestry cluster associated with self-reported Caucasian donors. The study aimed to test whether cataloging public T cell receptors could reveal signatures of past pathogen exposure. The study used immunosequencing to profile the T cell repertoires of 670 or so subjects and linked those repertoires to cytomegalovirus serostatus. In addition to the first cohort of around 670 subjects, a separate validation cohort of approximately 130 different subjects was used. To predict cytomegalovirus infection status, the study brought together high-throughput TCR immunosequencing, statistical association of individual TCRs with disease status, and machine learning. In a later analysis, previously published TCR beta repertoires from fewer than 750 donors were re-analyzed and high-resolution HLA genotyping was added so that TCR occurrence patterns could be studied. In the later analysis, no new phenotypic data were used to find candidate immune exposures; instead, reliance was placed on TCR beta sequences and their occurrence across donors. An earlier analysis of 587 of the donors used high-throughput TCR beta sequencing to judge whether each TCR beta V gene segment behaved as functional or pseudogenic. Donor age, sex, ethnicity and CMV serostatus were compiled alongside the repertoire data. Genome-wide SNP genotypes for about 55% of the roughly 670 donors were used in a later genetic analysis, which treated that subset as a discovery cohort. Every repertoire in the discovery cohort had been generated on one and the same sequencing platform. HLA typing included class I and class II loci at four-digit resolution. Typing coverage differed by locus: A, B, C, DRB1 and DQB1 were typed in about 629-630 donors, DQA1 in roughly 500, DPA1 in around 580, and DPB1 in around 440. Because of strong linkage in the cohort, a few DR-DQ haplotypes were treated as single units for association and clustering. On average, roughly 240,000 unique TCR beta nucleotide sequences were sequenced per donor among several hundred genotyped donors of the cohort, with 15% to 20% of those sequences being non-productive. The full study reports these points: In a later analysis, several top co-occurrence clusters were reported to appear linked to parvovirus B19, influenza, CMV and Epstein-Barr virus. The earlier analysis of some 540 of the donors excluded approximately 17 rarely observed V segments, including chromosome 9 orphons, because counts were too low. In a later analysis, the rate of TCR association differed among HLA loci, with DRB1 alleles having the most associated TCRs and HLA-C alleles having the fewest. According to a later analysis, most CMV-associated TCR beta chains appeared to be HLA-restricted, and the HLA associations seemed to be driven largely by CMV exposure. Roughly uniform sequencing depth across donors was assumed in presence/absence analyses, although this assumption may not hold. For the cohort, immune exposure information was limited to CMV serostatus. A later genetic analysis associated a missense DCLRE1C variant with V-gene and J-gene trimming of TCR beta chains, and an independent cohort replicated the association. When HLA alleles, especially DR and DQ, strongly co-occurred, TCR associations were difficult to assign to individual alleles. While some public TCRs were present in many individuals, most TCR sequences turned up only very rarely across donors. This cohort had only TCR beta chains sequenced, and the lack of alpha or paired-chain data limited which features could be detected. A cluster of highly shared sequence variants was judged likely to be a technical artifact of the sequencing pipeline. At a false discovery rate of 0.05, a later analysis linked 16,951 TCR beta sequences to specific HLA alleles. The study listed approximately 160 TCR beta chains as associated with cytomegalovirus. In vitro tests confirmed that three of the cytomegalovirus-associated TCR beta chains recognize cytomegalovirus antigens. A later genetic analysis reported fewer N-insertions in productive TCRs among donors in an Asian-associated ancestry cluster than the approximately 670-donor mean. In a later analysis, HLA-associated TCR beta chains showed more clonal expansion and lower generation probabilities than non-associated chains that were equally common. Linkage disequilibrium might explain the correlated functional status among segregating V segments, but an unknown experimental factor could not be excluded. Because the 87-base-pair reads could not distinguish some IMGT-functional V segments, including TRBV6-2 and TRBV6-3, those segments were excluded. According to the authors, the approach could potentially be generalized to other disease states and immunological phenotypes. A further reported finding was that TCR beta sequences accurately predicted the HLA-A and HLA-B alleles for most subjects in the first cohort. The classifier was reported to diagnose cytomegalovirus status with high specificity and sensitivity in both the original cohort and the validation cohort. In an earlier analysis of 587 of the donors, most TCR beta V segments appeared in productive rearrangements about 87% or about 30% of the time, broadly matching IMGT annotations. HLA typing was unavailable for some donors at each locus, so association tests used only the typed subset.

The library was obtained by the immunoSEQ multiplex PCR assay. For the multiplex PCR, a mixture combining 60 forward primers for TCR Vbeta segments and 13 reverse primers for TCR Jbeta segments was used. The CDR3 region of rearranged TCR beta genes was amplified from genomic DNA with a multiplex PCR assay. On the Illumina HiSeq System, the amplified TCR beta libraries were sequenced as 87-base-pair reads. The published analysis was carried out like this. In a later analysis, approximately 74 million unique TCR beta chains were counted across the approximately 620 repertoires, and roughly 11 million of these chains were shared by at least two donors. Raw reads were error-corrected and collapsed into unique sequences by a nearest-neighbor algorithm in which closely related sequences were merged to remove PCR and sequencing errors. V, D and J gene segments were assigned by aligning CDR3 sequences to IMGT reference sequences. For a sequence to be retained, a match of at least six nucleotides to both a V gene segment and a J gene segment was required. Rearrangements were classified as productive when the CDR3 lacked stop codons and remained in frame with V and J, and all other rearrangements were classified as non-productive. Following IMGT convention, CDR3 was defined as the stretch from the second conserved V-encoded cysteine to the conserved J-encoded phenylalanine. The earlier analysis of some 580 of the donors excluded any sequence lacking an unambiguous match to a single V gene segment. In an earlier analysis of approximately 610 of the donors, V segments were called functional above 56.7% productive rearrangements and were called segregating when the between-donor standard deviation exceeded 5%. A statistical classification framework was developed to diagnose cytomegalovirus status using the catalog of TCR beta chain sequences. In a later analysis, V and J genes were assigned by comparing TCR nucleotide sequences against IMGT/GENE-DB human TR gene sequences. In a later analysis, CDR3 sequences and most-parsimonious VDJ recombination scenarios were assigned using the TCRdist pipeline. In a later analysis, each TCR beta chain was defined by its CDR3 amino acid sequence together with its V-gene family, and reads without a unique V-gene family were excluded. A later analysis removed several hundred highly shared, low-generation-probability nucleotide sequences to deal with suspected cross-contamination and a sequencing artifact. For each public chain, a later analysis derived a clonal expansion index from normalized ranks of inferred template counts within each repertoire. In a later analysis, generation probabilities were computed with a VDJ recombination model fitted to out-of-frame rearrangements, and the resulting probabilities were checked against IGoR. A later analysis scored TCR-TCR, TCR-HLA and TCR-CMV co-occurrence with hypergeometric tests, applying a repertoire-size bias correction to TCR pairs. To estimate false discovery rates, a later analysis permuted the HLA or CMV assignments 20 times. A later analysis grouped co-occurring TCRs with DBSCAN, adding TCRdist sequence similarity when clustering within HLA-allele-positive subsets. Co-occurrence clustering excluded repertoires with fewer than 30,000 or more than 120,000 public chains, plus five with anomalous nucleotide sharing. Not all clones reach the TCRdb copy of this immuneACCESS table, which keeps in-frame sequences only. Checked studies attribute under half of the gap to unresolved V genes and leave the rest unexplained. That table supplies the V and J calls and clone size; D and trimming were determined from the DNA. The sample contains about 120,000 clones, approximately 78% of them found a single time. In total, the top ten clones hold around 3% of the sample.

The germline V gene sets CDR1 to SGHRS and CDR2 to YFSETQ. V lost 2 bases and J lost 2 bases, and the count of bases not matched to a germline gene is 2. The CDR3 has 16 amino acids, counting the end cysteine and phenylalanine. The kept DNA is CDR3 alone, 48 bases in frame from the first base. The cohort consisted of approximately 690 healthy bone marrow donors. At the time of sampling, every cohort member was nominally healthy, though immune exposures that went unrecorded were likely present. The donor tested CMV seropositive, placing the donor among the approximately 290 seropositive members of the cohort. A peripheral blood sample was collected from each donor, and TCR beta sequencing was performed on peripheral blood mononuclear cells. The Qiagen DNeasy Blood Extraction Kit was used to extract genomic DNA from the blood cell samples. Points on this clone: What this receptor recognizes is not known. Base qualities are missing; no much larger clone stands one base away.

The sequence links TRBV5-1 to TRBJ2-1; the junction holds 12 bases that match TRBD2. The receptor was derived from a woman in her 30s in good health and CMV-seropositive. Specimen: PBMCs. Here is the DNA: TGCGCCAGCAGCTTACTAGCGGGGGGCGCCTACAATGAGCAGTTCTTC. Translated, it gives CASSLLAGGAYNEQFF.